Each of the 4 T cell receptor beta chains below was sequenced from the same sample in a study of T cell changes during pregnancy in multiple sclerosis. Libraries were prepared by immunoSEQ multiplex PCR; TCRdb keeps only in-frame clonotypes and omits some of them. This table holds about 87,000 clones, 90% to 95% found once. The sample in question was peripheral blood, obtained in the third trimester of pregnancy. These receptors were obtained from a female donor in good health, enrolled as a control in a pregnancy study.

The table lists this clone with a few counts. V and J are TRBV27 and TRBJ2-3, with 8 nucleotides matching TRBD1. V shed 5 bases, J shed 2 bases, and the junction held 15 bases outside the gene matches. The germline V gene has CDR1 MNHEY and CDR2 SMNVEV (reference sequence). This CDR3 has 18 amino acids. The DNA of the CDR3 is TGTGCCAGCAGTCCCTCCGCGGGACAGGCTTTCTTCACAGATACGCAGTATTTT. Protein sequence: CASSPSAGQAFFTDTQYF.

The chain carries TRBV15 and TRBJ1-5; D unclear. The CDR3 covers 13 residues. V was cut by 0 bases and J by 7 bases, with 7 bases left in between. Germline V gene sequence: CDR1 LNHNV, CDR2 YYDKDF (reference sequence). CDR3 bases: TGTGCCACCAGCAGAGATATATCGCAGCCCCAGCATTTT. Translation: CATSRDISQPQHF.

This chain connects TRBV19 to TRBJ2-7, with a tentative D call TRBD2 (6 bases). Between the trimmed V and J ends, which lost 3 bases and 5 bases, there was a span of 17 bases. This CDR3 is built from 15 residues. CDR1 and CDR2 from the germline V gene are LNHDA and SQIVND (reference sequence). The CDR3 loop reads CASSIRSGGRDEQYF. The CDR3 DNA reads TGTGCCAGTAGTATTAGGTCTGGGGGGAGAGACGAGCAGTACTTC.

This clone appeared once. This sequence joins TRBV28 and TRBJ1-4; 9 nucleotides line up with TRBD1. The germline gives CDR1 MDHEN, CDR2 SYDVKM. The CDR3 contains 16 residues. The V and J ends lost 3 bases and 2 bases, in that order; junction bases with no gene match: 4. CDR3: CASSLGTGRTNEKLFF. In nucleotides, the CDR3 is TGTGCCAGCAGTTTGGGGACAGGGAGGACTAATGAAAAACTGTTTTTT.